A selection of T cell receptor beta chains follows, all from one sample in a study of control samples from healthy donors and cancer patients. Some clones are missing from TCRdb's copy, which holds only in-frame ones; the method was immunoSEQ multiplex PCR. The sample contains some 51,000 clones, roughly 87% of which appear only once. The sample consisted of blood. Receptors were obtained from a man between 45 and 60 years old in good health. The CDR3 runs from the conserved cysteine through the conserved F or W. Fields, in order: D gene, V gene, J gene, clone size, CDR3 length, CDR3 DNA, CDR3 protein. A D gene is named only where the DNA matches it firmly. Rows may omit the clone size; those that give it use once, few, many or a size class.

-	TRBV28	TRBJ1-2	-	14	TGTGCCAGCAGTTTTTCCCATATTGTCAACGGCTACACCTTC	CASSFSHIVNGYTF
TRBD2	TRBV27	TRBJ2-5	-	14	TGTGCCAGCAGTTTACTAGCGGGAGTAGAGACCCAGTACTTC	CASSLLAGVETQYF
-	TRBV24-1	TRBJ2-7	-	17	TGTGCCACCAGTGATTTTCTCCCTGGGGCACTCTCCTACGAGCAGTACTTC	CATSDFLPGALSYEQYF
TRBD1	TRBV29-1	TRBJ1-2	-	11	TGCAGCGTCTGGGACAGGGATGGCTACACCTTC	CSVWDRDGYTF
TRBD2	TRBV23-1	TRBJ2-2	-	14	TGCGCCAGCAACTCTGGGGGGGGGAACGGGGAGCTGTTTTTT	CASNSGGGNGELFF
TRBD2	TRBV5-1	TRBJ2-2	once	18	TGCGCCAGCAGCACGCGGGGACTAGCGGGAGGTAACACCGGGGAGCTGTTTTTT	CASSTRGLAGGNTGELFF
-	TRBV19	TRBJ2-1	-	14	TGTGCCAGTAGTATAGGGGACTTCCACAATGAGCAGTTCTTC	CASSIGDFHNEQFF
-	TRBV18	TRBJ1-5	-	18	TGTGCCAGCTCACCGAGAGGGGCCGGACCCGCGGGCAATCAGCCCCAGCATTTT	CASSPRGAGPAGNQPQHF
-	TRBV5-1	TRBJ2-2	-	16	TGCGCCAGCAGCCCCTCTCTCGGAGGGAACACCGGGGAGCTGTTTTTT	CASSPSLGGNTGELFF
-	TRBV11-2	TRBJ2-1	-	14	TGTGCCAGCAGCTTTGCGGGTGGCTACAATGAGCAGTTCTTC	CASSFAGGYNEQFF
TRBD2	TRBV5-1	TRBJ2-2	-	16	TGCGCCAGCAGCTTGGTGCTAGCGGGAGACACCGGGGAGCTGTTTTTT	CASSLVLAGDTGELFF
-	TRBV6-5	TRBJ2-2	-	14	TGTGCCAGCACCCCGGGACTGAACACCGGGGAGCTGTTTTTT	CASTPGLNTGELFF
TRBD2	TRBV20-1	TRBJ2-5	-	15	TGCAGTGCTAGTCAAGCGGGAGTCAGTCAAGAGACCCAGTACTTC	CSASQAGVSQETQYF
-	TRBV6-5	TRBJ2-7	-	16	TGTGCCAGCAGTTACTCGGGGCAGGGCTCGGGTTACGAGCAGTACTTC	CASSYSGQGSGYEQYF
TRBD1	TRBV19	TRBJ2-7	-	15	TGTGCCAGTAGTAGATCCGGGGACAGGGCCTACGAGCAGTACTTC	CASSRSGDRAYEQYF
-	TRBV4-3	TRBJ1-3	-	17	TGCGCCAGCAGCCAAGGCCCTCTTGGCTCCTCTGGAAACACCATATATTTT	CASSQGPLGSSGNTIYF
-	TRBV2	TRBJ2-5	-	12	TGTGCCAGCAGTAAAGAGAGAGAGACCCAGTACTTC	CASSKERETQYF
-	TRBV19	TRBJ1-4	-	12	TGTGCCAGTAGTATTGATCGGGAAAAACTGTTTTTT	CASSIDREKLFF
-	TRBV12-3/TRBV12-4	TRBJ1-2	-	13	TGTGCCAGCAGCCCCGAATCTAACTATGGCTACACCTTC	CASSPESNYGYTF
-	TRBV28	TRBJ1-2	-	13	TGTGCCAGCAGTTTAGGGGGGGACTATGGCTACACCTTC	CASSLGGDYGYTF
-	TRBV4-1	TRBJ2-3	-	16	TGCGCCAGCAGCCAGGGTAGCGGTGTGAATGCAGATACGCAGTATTTT	CASSQGSGVNADTQYF
TRBD2	TRBV11-2	TRBJ2-1	few	14	TGTGCCAGCAGCTTAGGGACTAGCGTCGGTGAGCAGTTCTTC	CASSLGTSVGEQFF
-	TRBV15	TRBJ2-3	-	15	TGTGCCACCAGCAGAGCTAGACAGAGAACAGATACGCAGTATTTT	CATSRARQRTDTQYF
-	TRBV28	TRBJ2-7	once	13	TGTGCCAGCATAGAAGGGGACCCCTACGAGCAGTACTTC	CASIEGDPYEQYF
-	TRBV5-1	TRBJ2-3	-	16	TGCGCCAGCAGCTTGGGAACGGGGCCTCGCACAGATACGCAGTATTTT	CASSLGTGPRTDTQYF
-	TRBV5-8	TRBJ2-7	-	14	TGTGCCAGCAGCTTACGGGGATTGTCCTACGAGCAGTACTTC	CASSLRGLSYEQYF
TRBD1	TRBV2	TRBJ2-7	-	15	TGTGCCAGCAGTGTGGACAGGGGTCGAACCTACGAGCAGTACTTC	CASSVDRGRTYEQYF
-	TRBV6-5	TRBJ2-7	-	15	TGTGCCAGCAGTTACACGGGGGCCGCCTCCTACGAGCAGTACTTC	CASSYTGAASYEQYF
-	TRBV7-2	TRBJ2-5	-	16	TGTGCCAGCAGCTTAGCTCCCCCAGGGTCCAGAGAGACCCAGTACTTC	CASSLAPPGSRETQYF
-	TRBV19	TRBJ1-2	-	12	TGTGCCAGCGCCGAGGCCAGGATAAGCTACACCTTC	CASAEARISYTF
TRBD1	TRBV7-2	TRBJ1-2	few	18	TGTGCCAGCAGCTCCCAGACAGGGGACAAAGTATCAAACTATGGCTACACCTTC	CASSSQTGDKVSNYGYTF
-	TRBV5-1	TRBJ2-7	-	13	TGCGCCAGCAGCTTGACCTGGGGCTACGAGCAGTACTTC	CASSLTWGYEQYF
TRBD1	TRBV28	TRBJ1-1	-	12	TGTGCCACACGGACAGGACAATATGAAGCTTTCTTT	CATRTGQYEAFF
TRBD2	TRBV11-3	TRBJ2-2	-	17	TGTGCCAGCATCCCAACGGTTGGGAGCGGGAGGGCCGGGGAGCTGTTTTTT	CASIPTVGSGRAGELFF
-	TRBV6-2/TRBV6-3	TRBJ1-6	-	12	TGTGCCAGCAGTACAGTCAATTCACCCCTCCACTTT	CASSTVNSPLHF
TRBD1	TRBV23-1	TRBJ2-1	-	16	TGCGCCAGCAGTCGGAACTGGACAGGGGGCGGCAATGAGCAGTTCTTC	CASSRNWTGGGNEQFF
-	TRBV28	TRBJ1-5	-	17	TGTGCCAGCAGTGCTGGCCCGGCAGTTTATAGCAATCAGCCCCAGCATTTT	CASSAGPAVYSNQPQHF
-	TRBV5-1	TRBJ1-6	few	14	TGCGCCAGCAGCCTGGGCGGGGAGGGGTCACCCCTCCACTTT	CASSLGGEGSPLHF
-	TRBV28	TRBJ2-2	-	14	TGTGCCAGCACCCTGACCAGCCTTACCGGGGAGCTGTTTTTT	CASTLTSLTGELFF
-	TRBV7-3	TRBJ1-1	-	17	TGTGCCAGCAGCTTAAAACCCGGAGGACACCTAAACACTGAAGCTTTCTTT	CASSLKPGGHLNTEAFF
-	TRBV6-6	TRBJ2-7	-	13	TGTGCCAGCAGTCGACAGGCGACCTACGAGCAGTACTTC	CASSRQATYEQYF
-	TRBV5-1	TRBJ2-1	few	14	TGCGCCAGCAGCTTGTGGAGCTCCTACAATGAGCAGTTCTTC	CASSLWSSYNEQFF
TRBD1	TRBV5-6	TRBJ2-7	-	13	TGTGCCAGCAGCTCAGGGGGTTTTTACGAGCAGTACTTC	CASSSGGFYEQYF
-	TRBV7-6	TRBJ2-7	-	15	TGTGCCAGCAGCTTAGGTGCGACAGGATCCTACGAGCAGTACTTC	CASSLGATGSYEQYF
TRBD1	TRBV7-8	TRBJ1-2	-	14	TGTGCCAGCAGCTTAGGTCAGGGGGTAGATGGCTACACCTTC	CASSLGQGVDGYTF
-	TRBV19	TRBJ2-1	-	14	TGTGCCAGTAGCCCTAGCGCGGTATACAATGAGCAGTTCTTC	CASSPSAVYNEQFF
TRBD1	TRBV6-5	TRBJ1-5	-	14	TGTGCCAGCAGCCCGGGACAGGGCTATCAGCCCCAGCATTTT	CASSPGQGYQPQHF
-	TRBV28	TRBJ2-5	-	13	TGTGCCAGCAGCCCGGGCCTATTAAGTTCCCAGTACTTC	CASSPGLLSSQYF
-	TRBV30	TRBJ2-7	-	13	TGTGCCTGGAGTAGTAGTCAGGGGTACGAGCAGTACTTC	CAWSSSQGYEQYF
TRBD2	TRBV7-9	TRBJ2-1	-	16	TGTGCCAGCAGCTCCGGGACTAGCGGGATATACAATGAGCAGTTCTTC	CASSSGTSGIYNEQFF
-	TRBV6-6	TRBJ1-5	-	17	TGTGCCAGCAGTCCTTTCCCCTGGGAGCTTAGCAATCAGCCCCAGCATTTT	CASSPFPWELSNQPQHF
-	TRBV12-3/TRBV12-4	TRBJ2-1	-	13	TGTGCCAGCAGTTTAGTTCTCAACAATGAGCAGTTCTTC	CASSLVLNNEQFF
-	TRBV27	TRBJ1-6	-	15	TGTGCCAGCAGCGGCCCAGGGGCTTGGAATTCACCCCTCCACTTT	CASSGPGAWNSPLHF